Presented here are 8 T cell receptor beta chains from one specimen sequenced in a study of T-cell memory formation after mild COVID-19. TCRdb re-analysed the 5' RACE reads in MiXCR, keeping a single row per CDR3 protein. The data show about 470,000 distinct CDR3 sequences, about 20% seen once. The sample consisted of PBMCs or a T cell subset sorted from them (not recorded which). These receptor sequences come from an adult woman who had mild COVID-19 (a few samples of this study predate the infection). Cell type and time point are not known.

This chain joins TRBV12-3 or TRBV12-4 and TRBJ2-5, with 8 nucleotides matching TRBD2. The CDR3 is 14 residues long. The V segment lost 4 bases and the J segment 6 bases; nucleotides outside the gene matches: 7. CDR3 residues: CASSSAGGEKTQYF. The CDR3 bases are TGTGCCAGCAGTTCCGCGGGGGGCGAGAAGACCCAGTACTTC.

This clonotype was detected a few times. CDR3 nucleotide sequence: TGTGCCAGCAGCCGGCTCGAGTTATTCGCCTACGAGCAGTACTTC. As protein: CASSRLELFAYEQYF. The J gene is TRBJ2-7, the V gene TRBV7-8; unclear D gene. The CDR3 covers 15 residues. Germline V gene data show CDR1 as SGHVS and CDR2 as FQNEAQ. With 5 bases removed from V and 2 bases from J, the gap between germline ends came to 16 bases.

This clonotype was seen more than once but under ten times. The rearrangement uses TRBV20-1 and TRBJ2-7; 8 bases fit TRBD2. The CDR3 contains 15 residues. Unmatched junction bases numbered 12, after V lost 5 bases and J lost 3 bases. CDR1 is DFQATT and CDR2 is SNEGSKA in the germline V gene (reference sequence). The CDR3 spells CSALSGRGGYYEQYF. The DNA of the CDR3 is TGCAGTGCTCTCTCCGGCCGCGGGGGGTACTACGAGCAGTACTTC.

The chain couples TRBV7-2 to TRBJ2-5, with 9 bases that match TRBD1. Germline V gives CDR1 SGHTA, CDR2 FQGNSA. The CDR3 covers 15 residues. V shed 8 bases, J shed 4 bases, and the junction held 11 bases outside the gene matches. The CDR3 DNA reads as TGTGCCAGCGAAACCGGGACAGGGTCAGTAGAGACCCAGTACTTC. Protein product: CASETGTGSVETQYF.

This clonotype was counted ten times or more. The rearrangement links TRBV12-3 or TRBV12-4 to TRBJ2-3; no clear D. The CDR3 is 14 amino acids. V lost 3 bases, J lost 0 bases, and 7 bases lay in between. CDR3 amino acids: CASSFSTSTDTQYF. For the CDR3, the DNA is TGTGCCAGCAGTTTTTCGACTAGCACAGATACGCAGTATTTT.

In its sample, this clonotype was seen many times. This sequence joins TRBV7-9 and TRBJ2-1; possibly TRBD2 for D (5 bases). Germline-derived CDR1 and CDR2 are SEHNR and FQNEAQ (reference sequence). The CDR3 has 11 amino acids. Trimming cost V 5 bases and J 9 bases, with 8 bases left between them. For the CDR3, the DNA is TGTGCCAGCAGCCTAGAGGGTGAGCAGTTCTTC. Translating it yields CASSLEGEQFF.

The rearrangement links TRBV6-2 or TRBV6-3 to TRBJ2-1; the D gene could be TRBD1 or TRBD2 (6 bases each). CDR3 length: 12 amino acids. Trimming shortened V by 1 base and J by 9 bases, and 7 bases separated the two germline ends. Germline CDR1 MNHEY, CDR2 SVGEGT. CDR3 nucleotides: TGTGCCAGCAGTTACTGGGGGGCTGAGCAGTTCTTC. It is translated as CASSYWGAEQFF.

The chain couples TRBV2 to TRBJ1-2, with D possibly matching TRBD1 (5 bases). The CDR3 has 16 residues. V was clipped by 6 bases and J by 1 base, with 18 bases between them. CDR1 is SNHLY and CDR2 is FYNNEI in the germline V gene. The CDR3 reads CASRGPIGGDNYGYTF. The DNA for the CDR3 is TGTGCCAGCAGGGGACCGATTGGAGGGGATAACTATGGCTACACCTTC. The full variable domain, completed using reference TRBV2 and TRBJ1-2, is EPEVTQTPSHQVTQMGQEVILRCVPISNHLYFYWYRQILGQKVEFLVSFYNNEISEKSEIFDDQFSVERPDGSNFTLKIRSTKLEDSAMYFCASRGPIGGDNYGYTFGSGTRLTVV.